Shown below are 11 T cell receptor beta chains from a single sample sequenced in a study of somatic mutations in cytotoxic T cells in rheumatoid arthritis. Only in-frame clones appear in the TCRdb table, and some are missing; sequencing was by immunoSEQ multiplex PCR. The data contain approximately 33,000 clones, approximately 84% of them singletons. Sequenced sample: CD8+ T cells sorted from blood. The origin of the receptors is a man aged 35-49 years in good health.

V usage is TRBV5-4 and J usage is TRBJ2-1; TRBD1 or TRBD2 may be the D gene (5 bases each). V was clipped by 0 bases and J by 6 bases, with 7 bases between them. From germline, CDR1 is SGHNT and CDR2 YYREEE (reference sequence). This CDR3 comprises 13 residues. The CDR3 DNA is TGTGCCAGCAGCTTGGCAGGGAGCAATGAGCAGTTCTTC. Translation: CASSLAGSNEQFF.

J is TRBJ1-5 and V is TRBV4-1; 9 nucleotides align to TRBD1. The V and J ends lost 1 base and 1 base, in that order; junction bases with no gene match: 5. This CDR3 contains 17 residues. Per germline, CDR1 MGHRA and CDR2 YSYEKL. As DNA, the CDR3 is TGCGCCAGCAGCCAAGGGGGGACAGGGAGAAGCAATCAGCCCCAGCATTTT. It encodes CASSQGGTGRSNQPQHF.

The gene calls are TRBV5-8 and TRBJ2-3; maybe TRBD1 (5 bases). V lost 1 base, J lost 3 bases, and 9 bases lay in between. CDR3 size: 14 residues. Germline CDR1 and CDR2: SGHTS and YDEGEE. CDR3 coding DNA: TGTGCCAGCAGCTTGCGCAGGGAAACAGATACGCAGTATTTT. This codes for CASSLRRETDTQYF.

The J gene is TRBJ2-7, the V gene TRBV2; TRBD2 aligns across 8 bases. With V trimmed by 6 bases and J by 2 bases, 6 bases remained unmatched. Germline V CDR1 and CDR2: SNHLY, FYNNEI. The CDR3 is 14 residues long. The CDR3 coding sequence is TGTGCCAGCAGACTTACTAGCGGTCCCTACGAGCAGTACTTC. Its protein is CASRLTSGPYEQYF. The full variable domain, rest sourced from reference TRBV2 and TRBJ2-7, is EPEVTQTPSHQVTQMGQEVILRCVPISNHLYFYWYRQILGQKVEFLVSFYNNEISEKSEIFDDQFSVERPDGSNFTLKIRSTKLEDSAMYFCASRLTSGPYEQYFGPGTRLTVT.

CDR3 amino acids: CASSLGRAAYEQYF. CDR3 coding DNA: TGTGCCAGCAGCTTGGGGCGGGCTGCCTACGAGCAGTACTTC. V is TRBV5-4 and J is TRBJ2-7, with a weak D call TRBD2 (5 bases). This CDR3 has 14 amino acids. CDR1 is SGHNT, CDR2 YYREEE, per germline (reference sequence). V was pared by 0 bases and J by 2 bases, with 9 bases between.

This chain connects TRBV10-2 to TRBJ1-5; D unresolved. Trimming shortened V by 6 bases and J by 1 base, and 7 bases separated the two germline ends. CDR3 length equals 13 residues. CDR1 is WSHSY, CDR2 SAAADI, per germline. In DNA, the CDR3 is TGCGCCAGCAGGGACGGGAGCAATCAGCCCCAGCATTTT. Protein product: CASRDGSNQPQHF.

This clone has just a few counts. This sequence joins TRBV9 and TRBJ1-1, with 8 nucleotides matching TRBD1. CDR3 size: 15 residues. Germline values: CDR1 SGDLS, CDR2 YYNGEE. The J segment lost 3 bases and the V segment lost 3 bases, leaving 7 bases of the junction unmatched. The CDR3 DNA reads TGTGCCAGCAGCGGGACTCTGACAGGGGACACTGAAGCTTTCTTT. Translated, it gives CASSGTLTGDTEAFF. The full variable domain, in which reference TRBV9 and TRBJ1-1 provide the parts outside the CDR3, is DSGVTQTPKHLITATGQRVTLRCSPRSGDLSVYWYQQSLDQGLQFLIQYYNGEERAKGNILERFSAQQFPDLHSELNLSSLELGDSALYFCASSGTLTGDTEAFFGQGTRLTVV.

The chain joins TRBV28 to TRBJ2-2; D unresolved. V was shortened by 5 bases and J by 4 bases, with 8 bases between the two germline ends. This CDR3 has 13 amino acids. The germline CDR1 and CDR2 sequences are MDHEN and SYDVKM. The CDR3 reads CASSAYGTGELFF. CDR3 DNA sequence: TGTGCCAGCAGTGCGTATGGCACCGGGGAGCTGTTTTTT.

The J gene is TRBJ1-2, the V gene TRBV6-6; 8 bases match TRBD1. The CDR3 contains 14 residues. With V trimmed by 5 bases and J by 2 bases, 4 bases remained unmatched. Germline-derived CDR1 and CDR2 are MNHNY and SVGAGI (reference sequence). CDR3 bases: TGTGCCAGCAGTGGACAGGGAGAGAACTATGGCTACACCTTC. It yields the protein CASSGQGENYGYTF.

The rearrangement uses TRBV7-9 and TRBJ2-7, with D uncertain. Germline assignment: CDR1 SEHNR and CDR2 FQNEAQ (reference sequence). This CDR3 has 14 amino acids. Trimming removed 1 base at V and 4 bases at J, with 11 bases between. The CDR3 spells CASSLGSGDYEQYF. DNA for the CDR3: TGTGCCAGCAGCTTAGGTTCTGGGGATTACGAGCAGTACTTC.

The J gene is TRBJ1-2, the V gene TRBV10-2; no firm D call. Per the germline V gene, CDR1 is WSHSY and CDR2 is SAAADI. V lost 0 bases and J 5 bases, leaving 13 bases between the germline ends. The CDR3 loop spans 15 amino acids. CDR3: CASSESRRDLYGYTF. CDR3 nucleotide sequence: TGCGCCAGCAGTGAGTCGCGGAGGGATCTATATGGCTACACCTTC.